The T cell receptor beta chain under discussion was sequenced for a study of cytomegalovirus exposure and HLA in healthy donors. General study points: Researchers counted roughly 150 TCR beta chains as cytomegalovirus-associated. According to a later analysis, TCR clusters from the first cohort tended to co-occur in the 120 or so validation repertoires. In vitro data verified a few CMV-associated chains as specific for CMV antigens.

With respect to this clone: Its antigen is unknown.

The repertoire was sequenced with immunoSEQ multiplex PCR; TCRdb's copy has only in-frame clones and lacks some. The sample yields 250,000 to 300,000 clones, 70% to 90% seen once. Donors were drawn from the approximately 110-subject validation cohort, separate from the approximately 620-subject first cohort. The sample was PBMCs. This TCR derives from a woman between 18 and 30 years old in good health and CMV-seronegative.

This CDR3 is CASSQVGGITEAFF. The CDR3 nucleotides read TGCGCCAGCAGCCAAGTGGGGGGGATCACTGAAGCTTTCTTT. The rearrangement joins TRBV4-1 to TRBJ1-1, with D tentatively TRBD1 (5 bases). Germline CDR1 is MGHRA and CDR2 is YSYEKL. V lost 1 base and J 4 bases, leaving 10 bases between the germline ends. The CDR3 loop spans 14 amino acids.